One T cell receptor beta chain is described in this entry. Its cognate antigen is unknown. The repertoire was sequenced with immunoSEQ multiplex PCR; TCRdb's copy has only in-frame clones and lacks some. Of roughly 130,000 clones in the sample, around 90% are singletons; the top ten hold approximately 8%. Germline V gives CDR1 SGHTA, CDR2 FQGNSA. V shed 6 bases and J 11 bases; nucleotides not matched to a gene: 17. The CDR3 extends over 15 amino acids. The sample is drawn from a study of T cell responses to AZD1222 COVID-19 vaccine. Findings and caveats of the study: Across the whole spike, CD4 TCRs peaked at regions 160-218 and 743-854. Repertoire collection took place solely once the T cell response had peaked. Elevations in Spike-specific TCR breadth and depth followed administration of two AZD1222 doses. The donor cohort was predominantly white British with a female majority, and clonal diversity may have been underestimated.

The TCR was taken from an adult who received the MenACWY meningococcal vaccine as a control. The chain joins TRBV7-2 to TRBJ1-1, with 8 bases lining up with TRBD1. The sequences come from peripheral blood, collected 28 days after the second dose of the MenACWY control vaccine. The CDR3, as DNA: TGTGCCAGCAGACCCGACAGGGGCGTGTCCCAGGTGGCTTTCTTT. Translating it yields CASRPDRGVSQVAFF.